This T cell receptor beta chain was captured in a study of CD8+CD57+ T cells in acquired aplastic anemia. CD8+CD57+ cell expansion had been shown by flow cytometry in patients chosen for sequencing. This CDR3 is 14 amino acids long. V gave up 4 bases and J gave up 8 bases, with 16 bases separating them. Germline CDR1 is SGDLS and CDR2 is YYNGEE. Profiling of TCR beta VDJ combinations and CDR3 sequences used genomic DNA as template. In TCRdb, the reads were re-called with MiXCR into one record per CDR3 protein. Of under 350,000 distinct CDR3 sequences in the sample, roughly 59% were seen once. The rearrangement links TRBV9 to TRBJ2-1; D is possibly TRBD1 (5 bases). This receptor was identified in a human donor with aplastic anemia. Sequences were obtained from sorted CD4+, CD8+, or CD8+CD57+ T cells (not recorded which) from PBMCs. CDR3 loop: CASSQEQVNDEQFF. CDR3 coding DNA: TGTGCCAGCAGCCAAGAACAGGTGAACGATGAGCAGTTCTTC.